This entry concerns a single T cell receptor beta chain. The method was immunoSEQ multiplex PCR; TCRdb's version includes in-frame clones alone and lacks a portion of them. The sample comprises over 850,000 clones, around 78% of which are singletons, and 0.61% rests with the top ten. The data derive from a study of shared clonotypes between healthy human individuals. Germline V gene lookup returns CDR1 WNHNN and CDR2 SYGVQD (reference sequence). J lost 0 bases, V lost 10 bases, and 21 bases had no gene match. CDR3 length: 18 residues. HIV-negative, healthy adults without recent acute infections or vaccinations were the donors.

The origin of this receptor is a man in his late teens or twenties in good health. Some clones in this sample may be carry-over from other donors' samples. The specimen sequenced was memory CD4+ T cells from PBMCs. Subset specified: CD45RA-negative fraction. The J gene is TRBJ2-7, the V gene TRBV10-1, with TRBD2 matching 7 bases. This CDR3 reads CANQRGCSERGSSYEQYF. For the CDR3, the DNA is TGCGCCAACCAGCGAGGGTGTTCCGAGCGGGGCAGCTCCTACGAGCAGTACTTC.